Following are 27 T cell receptor beta chains from one sample sequenced in a study of PD-1 blockade in classical Hodgkin lymphoma. Here immunoSEQ multiplex PCR was the method, and the copy in TCRdb shows in-frame clones only, minus some. The table shows more than 85,000 clones, with roughly 87% occurring only once. Documented time point: cycle 4 day 1 (C4D1), after less than 7 weeks of nivolumab. Relapse after autologous stem cell transplantation occurred in every patient, and brentuximab vedotin exposure varied. Sequencing used peripheral blood mononuclear cells (PBMCs), obtained before the fourth cycle of nivolumab. Receptors originate from a human donor with classical Hodgkin lymphoma.

This clone has just a few counts. The chain recombines TRBV19 with TRBJ1-4; the D is unclear. Trimming left V 7 bases short and J 3 bases short, with 9 bases between. From germline, CDR1 is LNHDA and CDR2 SQIVND (reference sequence). This CDR3 is built from 13 residues. The CDR3 sequence: CASMSVPNEKLFF. Written as DNA, the CDR3 is TGTGCCAGTATGTCCGTCCCTAATGAAAAACTGTTTTTT.

The rearrangement joins TRBV19 to TRBJ2-7, with D maybe TRBD2 (5 bases). The CDR3 has 13 residues. V shed 5 bases and J shed 3 bases, with 11 bases lying between them. CDR1 and CDR2 (germline): LNHDA, SQIVND (reference sequence). The chain's CDR3 is CASSVSGSYEQYF. CDR3 DNA sequence: TGTGCCAGTAGTGTATCGGGGAGCTACGAGCAGTACTTC.

The V and J genes are TRBV7-9 and TRBJ1-1; TRBD1 is a possible D gene (6 bases). The CDR3 loop spans 15 amino acids. From germline, CDR1 is SEHNR and CDR2 FQNEAQ (reference sequence). Deletions cut 1 base from V and 0 bases from J, with 9 bases between. CDR3 sequence: CASSLEGGLNTEAFF. In DNA, the CDR3 is TGTGCCAGCAGCTTAGAGGGGGGATTGAACACTGAAGCTTTCTTT.

This sequence joins TRBV19 and TRBJ2-3; 7 positions agree with TRBD2. CDR1 and CDR2 from the germline V gene are LNHDA and SQIVND (reference sequence). V gave up 4 bases and J gave up 2 bases; unmatched junction bases: 9. The CDR3 length is 16 residues. In nucleotides, the CDR3 is TGTGCCAGTAGTAGTGGACTAGTAGTCGTCACAGATACGCAGTATTTT. Its protein product is CASSSGLVVVTDTQYF.

This chain uses TRBV18 with TRBJ1-2; the D is unclear. V dropped 6 bases and J dropped 6 bases, with 20 bases sitting between them. The CDR3 contains 15 residues. Germline V lookup: CDR1 KGHSH, CDR2 LQKENI. The CDR3 here is CASSVNNRDPNGYTF. The CDR3 coding sequence is TGTGCCAGCTCCGTCAACAACCGGGATCCAAATGGCTACACCTTC.

The CDR3 spells CASSSGSYNEQFF. CDR3 coding DNA: TGTGCCAGTTCGTCGGGCTCCTACAATGAGCAGTTCTTC. V is TRBV19 and J is TRBJ2-1; D remains ambiguous. Germline loops: CDR1 LNHDA, CDR2 SQIVND (reference sequence). Trimming pared 8 bases from V and 0 bases from J, leaving 8 bases between. The CDR3 covers 13 residues.

The chain carries TRBV5-1 and TRBJ2-3, with D perhaps TRBD2 (5 bases). Trimming left V 3 bases short and J 2 bases short, with 16 bases between. Germline assignment: CDR1 SGHRS and CDR2 YFSETQ. The CDR3 length is 16 residues. CDR3 bases: TGCGCCAGCAGCTCGACCCGGAGCGGAGACACAGATACGCAGTATTTT. This codes for CASSSTRSGDTDTQYF.

CDR3 bases: TGCGCCAGCAGTGAGAAGGCCACTAGCACAGATACGCAGTATTTT. The encoded protein is CASSEKATSTDTQYF. The J gene is TRBJ2-3, the V gene TRBV10-1; D gene unclear. Germline CDR1 reads WNHNN; CDR2 reads SYGVQD (reference sequence). This CDR3 has 15 residues. The ends were cut back, 2 bases at V and 0 bases at J, with 9 bases in the middle.

V is TRBV7-2 and J is TRBJ2-1; D unclear. Germline lookup yields CDR1 SGHTA and CDR2 FQGNSA. The CDR3 sequence is 15 residues long. V lost 4 bases and J lost 10, with 20 bases in between. CDR3 coding DNA: TGTGCCAGCAGCTCTGATCCGGTCAGAGTGGGAGAGCAGTTCTTC. This sequence encodes CASSSDPVRVGEQFF.

The V and J genes are TRBV7-9 and TRBJ1-1, with D unclear. V was clipped by 5 bases and J by 3 bases, with 13 bases between them. CDR1 SEHNR and CDR2 FQNEAQ come from the germline V gene (reference sequence). This CDR3 is 14 amino acids long. The CDR3 sequence: CASSPRVLYTEAFF. Written as DNA, the CDR3 is TGTGCCAGCAGCCCTCGTGTCCTCTACACTGAAGCTTTCTTT.

The chain links TRBV5-6 to TRBJ1-2, with unresolved D. This CDR3 has 14 amino acids. Germline CDR1 is SGHDT and CDR2 is YYEEEE. The ends were cut back, 1 base at V and 0 bases at J, with 7 bases in the middle. CDR3 sequence: CASSLSGANYGYTF. The CDR3 DNA sequence: TGTGCCAGCAGCTTGAGTGGTGCTAACTATGGCTACACCTTC.

A single count supports this clone. In DNA, the CDR3 is TGTGCCAGCAGCAAAGGAGCTGGGACACCCGTTCGACAAGAGACCCAGTACTTC. Translated: CASSKGAGTPVRQETQYF. The V gene is TRBV21-1, the J gene TRBJ2-5; the table calls TRBD1, which could not be checked here. TRBV21-1 is reported as a pseudogene. This CDR3 spans 18 amino acids.

This chain joins TRBV12-5 and TRBJ1-2, with unresolved D. CDR1 and CDR2 from the germline V gene are LGHNT and FRNRAP. The CDR3 runs 16 residues. Trimming shortened V by 5 bases and J by 4 bases, and 20 bases separated the two germline ends. The CDR3 spells CASGAPAQSFFYGYTF. CDR3 nucleotide sequence: TGTGCTAGTGGTGCGCCCGCCCAAAGCTTCTTCTATGGCTACACCTTC.

The chain has TRBV6-5 and TRBJ2-7; TRBD2 might be the D (6 bases). V was clipped by 3 bases and J by 6 bases, with 9 bases between them. CDR1 MNHEY and CDR2 SVGAGI come from the germline V gene. This CDR3 region has 12 residues. CDR3 in amino acids: CASSYPSAEQYF. The DNA for the CDR3 is TGTGCCAGCAGTTATCCTAGCGCCGAGCAGTACTTC.

This clone was counted once. The V call is TRBV18, the J call TRBJ2-3; 11 nucleotides agree with TRBD2. Germline CDR1 reads KGHSH; CDR2 reads LQKENI. J gave up 3 bases and V 6 bases, and 5 bases lay outside the gene matches. The CDR3 has 15 amino acids. In DNA form, the CDR3 reads TGTGCCAGCTCGGGGACTAGCGGAGGGACAGATACGCAGTATTTT. The encoded protein is CASSGTSGGTDTQYF.

About this clone itself: The same CDR3 can be traced to other DNA sequences in this sample. The V call is TRBV6-6, the J call TRBJ2-5, with a tentative D call TRBD1 (6 bases). Trimming cost V 0 bases and J 3 bases, with 8 bases left between them. The germline CDR1 and CDR2 sequences are MNHNY and SVGAGI (reference sequence). This CDR3 has 14 residues. This CDR3 reads CASSYSNREETQYF. DNA for the CDR3: TGTGCCAGCAGTTACTCGAACAGGGAAGAGACCCAGTACTTC.

This chain uses TRBV30 with TRBJ1-2; no clear D gene. In germline, CDR1 is GTSNPN, CDR2 SVGIG (reference sequence). Trimming left V 0 bases short and J 8 bases short, with 13 bases between. The CDR3 sequence is 13 residues long. The CDR3 protein is CAWSVLQVAGYTF. The DNA for the CDR3 is TGTGCCTGGAGTGTACTTCAGGTTGCGGGCTACACCTTC. The variable domain in full, with the rest retrieved from reference TRBV30 and TRBJ1-2, is SQTIHQWPATLVQPVGSPLSLECTVEGTSNPNLYWYRQAAGRGLQLLFYSVGIGQISSEVPQNLSASRPQDRQFILSSKKLLLSDSGFYLCAWSVLQVAGYTFGSGTRLTVV.

This clone has only one observation. In nucleotides, the CDR3 is TGTGCCAGTACCCTCTCGGGGGTACGCGGTGAAAAACTGTTTTTT. It codes for CASTLSGVRGEKLFF. The rearrangement joins TRBV19 to TRBJ1-4, with D possibly matching TRBD1 (5 bases). The CDR3 sequence is 15 residues long. Germline V gene sequence: CDR1 LNHDA, CDR2 SQIVND (reference sequence). V was trimmed by 7 bases and J by 7 bases, leaving 19 bases between them.

The chain joins TRBV11-2 to TRBJ2-5, with D hard to call. The CDR3 runs 13 residues. Trimming took off 7 bases at V and 3 bases at J, with 12 bases between the two ends. The V gene's germline CDR1 is SGHAT and CDR2 FQNNGV. CDR3 sequence: CASNPFTKETQYF. CDR3 bases: TGTGCCAGCAATCCATTCACGAAAGAGACCCAGTACTTC.

This rearrangement joins TRBV2 to TRBJ2-7; D uncertain. This CDR3 has 12 amino acids. V lost 6 bases, J lost 4 bases, and 10 bases lay in between. The germline V gene has CDR1 SNHLY and CDR2 FYNNEI. CDR3 coding DNA: TGTGCCAGCAGCAATAAGGGTTACGAGCAGTACTTC. Amino acid sequence: CASSNKGYEQYF.

V is TRBV5-5 and J is TRBJ1-4, with D tentatively TRBD1 (5 bases). Trimming took off 3 bases at V and 0 bases at J, with 9 bases between the two ends. The germline gives CDR1 SGHKS, CDR2 YYEKEE (reference sequence). CDR3 length equals 15 residues. The chain's CDR3 is CASSWEGSTNEKLFF. The CDR3 DNA follows: TGTGCCAGCAGCTGGGAGGGGTCAACTAATGAAAAACTGTTTTTT.

This chain links TRBV7-9 with TRBJ2-7; D is undetermined. Trimming left V 5 bases short and J 0 bases short, with 5 bases between. The germline V gene has CDR1 SEHNR and CDR2 FQNEAQ (reference sequence). CDR3 length equals 12 residues. The CDR3 bases are TGTGCCAGCAGCGCCCACTCCTACGAGCAGTACTTC. This translates into CASSAHSYEQYF.

This chain links TRBV28 with TRBJ2-5, with D hard to call. Near its end, the DNA agrees better with TRBJ2-7, so the J call may be wrong. CDR1 and CDR2 from the germline V gene are MDHEN and SYDVKM. The CDR3 spans 11 residues. The CDR3 DNA follows: TGTGCCAGCAGTTTAGAAAGCGAGCAGTACTTC. Its protein is CASSLESEQYF.

V is TRBV18 and J is TRBJ2-7, with no clear D. Trimming removed 4 bases from V and 5 bases from J, with 15 bases in between. Germline CDR1 is KGHSH and CDR2 is LQKENI. The CDR3 consists of 14 residues. The CDR3 bases are TGTGCCAGCTCACTTTCCCAAGGGATCCACGAGCAGTACTTC. Residues: CASSLSQGIHEQYF.

V is TRBV6-1 and J is TRBJ1-5; 7 nucleotides match TRBD1. V was pared by 5 bases and J by 4 bases, with 5 bases of the junction left unmatched. The CDR3 is 14 amino acids. Germline-derived CDR1 and CDR2 are MNHNS and SASEGT. CDR3 sequence: CASSRQGGNQPQHF. In DNA, the CDR3 is TGTGCCAGCAGTCGACAGGGTGGTAATCAGCCCCAGCATTTT.

The chain joins TRBV28 to TRBJ1-2; D is unclear. Trimming cost V 9 bases and J 1 base, with 6 bases left between them. This CDR3 spans 11 amino acids. Per the germline V gene, CDR1 is MDHEN and CDR2 is SYDVKM. CDR3 sequence reads: CASAINYGYTF. CDR3 bases: TGTGCCAGTGCTATTAACTATGGCTACACCTTC.

V is TRBV27 and J is TRBJ1-4, with TRBD1 as a possible D gene (5 bases). V lost 3 bases and J 7 bases, leaving 12 bases between the germline ends. The CDR3 spans 14 residues. CDR1 MNHEY and CDR2 SMNVEV come from the germline V gene (reference sequence). The CDR3 here is CASSFGPGAEKLFF. The CDR3 DNA follows: TGTGCCAGCAGTTTTGGACCCGGGGCTGAAAAACTGTTTTTT. The variable domain in full, with the rest retrieved from reference TRBV27 and TRBJ1-4, is EAQVTQNPRYLITVTGKKLTVTCSQNMNHEYMSWYRQDPGLGLRQIYYSMNVEVTDKGDVPEGYKVSRKEKRNFPLILESPSPNQTSLYFCASSFGPGAEKLFFGSGTQLSVL.